This T cell receptor beta chain was sequenced in a study of blood T cell repertoires in COVID-19. Study background: COVID-19 samples collected from the United States, Italy and Spain covered acute and convalescent phases. T cells, B-cell-depleted T cells, or PBMCs supplied cDNA or gDNA.

CDR3 size: 16 residues. V dropped 1 base and J dropped 0; count of bases not matched to a gene: 3. Germline CDR1 is LNHDA and CDR2 is SQIVND (reference sequence). Some clones are missing from TCRdb's copy, which holds only in-frame ones; the method was immunoSEQ multiplex PCR. The data contain 140,000 to 150,000 clones, roughly 84% of them singletons. Sequences were obtained from peripheral blood. This receptor was identified in a human donor in a cohort sampled during active COVID-19. The rearrangement joins TRBV19 to TRBJ2-1; 7 nucleotides align to TRBD2. The CDR3 nucleotides are TGTGCCAGTAGTATAGGGGGCGGGAGCTCCTACAATGAGCAGTTCTTC. Translating it yields CASSIGGGSSYNEQFF. Drawing the rest from reference TRBV19 and TRBJ2-1, the complete variable domain is DGGITQSPKYLFRKEGQNVTLSCEQNLNHDAMYWYRQDPGQGLRLIYYSQIVNDFQKGDIAEGYSVSREKKESFPLTVTSAQKNPTAFYLCASSIGGGSSYNEQFFGPGTRLTVL.